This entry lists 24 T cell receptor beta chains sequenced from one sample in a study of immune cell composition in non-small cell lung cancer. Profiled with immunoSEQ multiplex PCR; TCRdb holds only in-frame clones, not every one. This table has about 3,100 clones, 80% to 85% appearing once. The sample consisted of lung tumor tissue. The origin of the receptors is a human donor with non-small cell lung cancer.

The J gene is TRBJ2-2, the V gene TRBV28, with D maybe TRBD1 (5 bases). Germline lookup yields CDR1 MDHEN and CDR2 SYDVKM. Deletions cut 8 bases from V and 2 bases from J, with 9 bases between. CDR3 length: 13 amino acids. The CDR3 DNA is TGTGCCAGCCGCGACAGAAACACCGGGGAGCTGTTTTTT. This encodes CASRDRNTGELFF.

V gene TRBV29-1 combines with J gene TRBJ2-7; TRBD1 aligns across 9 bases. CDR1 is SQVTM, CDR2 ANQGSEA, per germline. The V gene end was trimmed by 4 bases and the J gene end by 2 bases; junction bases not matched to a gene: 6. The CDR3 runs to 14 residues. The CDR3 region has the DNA TGCAGCGTTGTCCGGGACAGGGACACCTACGAGCAGTACTTC. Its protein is CSVVRDRDTYEQYF.

The DNA of the CDR3 is TGTGCCAGCTCACCAAAAATGTCCAGGGATTCGAATCAAGAGACCCAGTACTTC. It encodes CASSPKMSRDSNQETQYF. This chain connects TRBV18 to TRBJ2-5; weak D call: TRBD1 (5 bases). In germline, CDR1 is KGHSH, CDR2 LQKENI. The ends were cut back, 2 bases at V and 2 bases at J, with 21 bases in the middle. The CDR3 is 18 residues long.

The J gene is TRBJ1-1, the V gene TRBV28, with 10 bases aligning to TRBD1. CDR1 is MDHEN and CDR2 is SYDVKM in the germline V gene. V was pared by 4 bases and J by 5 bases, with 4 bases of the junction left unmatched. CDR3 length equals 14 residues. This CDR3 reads CASSWDRGVTEAFF. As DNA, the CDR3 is TGTGCCAGCAGTTGGGACAGGGGAGTGACTGAAGCTTTCTTT.

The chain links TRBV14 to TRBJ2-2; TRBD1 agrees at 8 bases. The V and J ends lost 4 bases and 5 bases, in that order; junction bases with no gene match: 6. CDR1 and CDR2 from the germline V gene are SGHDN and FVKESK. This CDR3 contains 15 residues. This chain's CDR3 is CASSRQGAGTGELFF. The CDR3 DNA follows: TGTGCCAGCAGCCGCCAGGGGGCTGGTACCGGGGAGCTGTTTTTT.

The DNA of the CDR3 is TGCGCCAGCAGTGCCGCGGGGACCTCTGGAAACACCATATATTTT. Its protein is CASSAAGTSGNTIYF. This sequence joins TRBV10-2 and TRBJ1-3, with D tentatively TRBD1 (5 bases). V lost 4 bases, J lost 0 bases, and 10 bases lay in between. Germline V gives CDR1 WSHSY, CDR2 SAAADI. The CDR3 totals 15 residues.

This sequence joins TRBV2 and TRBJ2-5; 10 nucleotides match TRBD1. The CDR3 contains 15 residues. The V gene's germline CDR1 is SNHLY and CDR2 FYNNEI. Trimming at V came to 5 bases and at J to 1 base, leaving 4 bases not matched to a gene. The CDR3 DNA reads TGTGCCAGCAGTAGGGACAGGGGCCCCCAAGAGACCCAGTACTTC. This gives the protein CASSRDRGPQETQYF.

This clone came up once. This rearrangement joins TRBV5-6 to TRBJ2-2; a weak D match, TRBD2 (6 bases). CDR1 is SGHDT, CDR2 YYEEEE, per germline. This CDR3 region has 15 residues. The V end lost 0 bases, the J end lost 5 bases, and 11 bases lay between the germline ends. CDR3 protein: CASSLGGAGTGELFF. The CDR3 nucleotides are TGTGCCAGCAGCTTGGGGGGCGCGGGAACCGGGGAGCTGTTTTTT.

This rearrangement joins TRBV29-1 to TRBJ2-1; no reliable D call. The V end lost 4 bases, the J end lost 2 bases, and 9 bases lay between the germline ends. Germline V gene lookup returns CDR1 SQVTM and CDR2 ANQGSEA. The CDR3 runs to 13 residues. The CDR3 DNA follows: TGCAGCGTTGGAGTTCCGCCCTACAATGAGCAGTTCTTC. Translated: CSVGVPPYNEQFF.

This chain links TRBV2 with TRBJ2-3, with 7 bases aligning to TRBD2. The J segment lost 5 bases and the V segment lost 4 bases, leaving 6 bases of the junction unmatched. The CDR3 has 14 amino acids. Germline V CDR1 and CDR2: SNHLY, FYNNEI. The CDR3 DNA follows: TGTGCCAGCAGTGCGGCGGGAGTGGTAGATACGCAGTATTTT. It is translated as CASSAAGVVDTQYF.

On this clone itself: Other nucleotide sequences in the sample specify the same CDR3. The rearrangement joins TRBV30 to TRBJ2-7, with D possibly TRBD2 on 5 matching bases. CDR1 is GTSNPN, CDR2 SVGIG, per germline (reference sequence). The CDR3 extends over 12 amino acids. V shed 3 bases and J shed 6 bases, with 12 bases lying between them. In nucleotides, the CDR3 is TGTGCCTGGAGCCGGGTCGGAGGCGAGCAGTACTTC. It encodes CAWSRVGGEQYF.

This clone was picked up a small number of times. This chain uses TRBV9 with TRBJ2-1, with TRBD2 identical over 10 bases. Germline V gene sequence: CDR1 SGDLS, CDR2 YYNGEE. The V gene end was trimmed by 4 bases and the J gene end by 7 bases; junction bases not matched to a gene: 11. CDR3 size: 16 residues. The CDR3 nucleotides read TGTGCCAGCAGCTCAAGGACTAGCGGAGTGGCGAATGAGCAGTTCTTC. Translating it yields CASSSRTSGVANEQFF.

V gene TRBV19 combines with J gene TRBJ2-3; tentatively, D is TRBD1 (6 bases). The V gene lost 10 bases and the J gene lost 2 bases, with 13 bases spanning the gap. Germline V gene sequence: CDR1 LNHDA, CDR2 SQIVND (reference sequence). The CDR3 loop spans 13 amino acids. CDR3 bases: TGTGCCACATCGAAGGGGGTCACAGATACGCAGTATTTT. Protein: CATSKGVTDTQYF.

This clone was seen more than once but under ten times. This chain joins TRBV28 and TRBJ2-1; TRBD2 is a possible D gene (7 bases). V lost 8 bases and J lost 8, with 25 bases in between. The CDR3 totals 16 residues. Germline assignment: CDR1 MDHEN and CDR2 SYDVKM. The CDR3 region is CASRLGGAGALDEQFF. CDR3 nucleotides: TGTGCCAGCCGCCTAGGGGGGGCGGGAGCTCTCGATGAGCAGTTCTTC.

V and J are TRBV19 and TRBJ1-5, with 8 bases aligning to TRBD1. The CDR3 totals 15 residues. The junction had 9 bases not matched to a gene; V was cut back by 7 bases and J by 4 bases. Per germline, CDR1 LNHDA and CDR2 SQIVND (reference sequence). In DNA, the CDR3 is TGTGCCAGTACCGGGACAGGATTAAATAATCAGCCCCAGCATTTT. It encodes CASTGTGLNNQPQHF.

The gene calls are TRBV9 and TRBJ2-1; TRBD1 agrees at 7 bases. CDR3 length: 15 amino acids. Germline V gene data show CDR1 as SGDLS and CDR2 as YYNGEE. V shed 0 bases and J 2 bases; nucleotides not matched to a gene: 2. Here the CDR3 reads CASSVDGTAYNEQFF. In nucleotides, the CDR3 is TGTGCCAGCAGCGTAGATGGGACAGCCTACAATGAGCAGTTCTTC. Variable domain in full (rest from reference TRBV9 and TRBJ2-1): DSGVTQTPKHLITATGQRVTLRCSPRSGDLSVYWYQQSLDQGLQFLIQYYNGEERAKGNILERFSAQQFPDLHSELNLSSLELGDSALYFCASSVDGTAYNEQFFGPGTRLTVL.

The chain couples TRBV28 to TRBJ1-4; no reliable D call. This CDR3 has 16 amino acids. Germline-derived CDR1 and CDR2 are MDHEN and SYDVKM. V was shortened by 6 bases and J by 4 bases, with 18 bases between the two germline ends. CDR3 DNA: TGTGCCAGCAGCACCAATCCATCCACGGGTAATGAAAAACTGTTTTTT. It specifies CASSTNPSTGNEKLFF. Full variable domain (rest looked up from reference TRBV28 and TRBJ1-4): DVKVTQSSRYLVKRTGEKVFLECVQDMDHENMFWYRQDPGLGLRLIYFSYDVKMKEKGDIPEGYSVSREKKERFSLILESASTNQTSMYLCASSTNPSTGNEKLFFGSGTQLSVL.

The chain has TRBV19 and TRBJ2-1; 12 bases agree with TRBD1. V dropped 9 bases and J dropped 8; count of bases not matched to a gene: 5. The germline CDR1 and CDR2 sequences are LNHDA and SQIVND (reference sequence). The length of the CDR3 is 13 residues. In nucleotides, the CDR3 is TGTGCCAGCGGGACAGGGGGCATGTATGAGCAGTTCTTC. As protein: CASGTGGMYEQFF.

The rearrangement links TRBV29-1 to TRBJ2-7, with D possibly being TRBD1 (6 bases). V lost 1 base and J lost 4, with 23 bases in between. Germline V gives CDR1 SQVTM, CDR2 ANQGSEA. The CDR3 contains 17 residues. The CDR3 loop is CSVEGQGRPYKIYEQYF. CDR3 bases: TGCAGCGTTGAAGGGCAGGGGCGCCCCTATAAAATATACGAGCAGTACTTC.

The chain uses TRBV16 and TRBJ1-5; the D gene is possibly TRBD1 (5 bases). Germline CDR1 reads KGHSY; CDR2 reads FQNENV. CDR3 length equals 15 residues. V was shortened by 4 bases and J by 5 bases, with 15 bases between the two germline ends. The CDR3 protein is CASSPNARGDQPQHF. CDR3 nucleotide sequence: TGTGCCAGCAGCCCCAACGCACGGGGGGATCAGCCCCAGCATTTT.

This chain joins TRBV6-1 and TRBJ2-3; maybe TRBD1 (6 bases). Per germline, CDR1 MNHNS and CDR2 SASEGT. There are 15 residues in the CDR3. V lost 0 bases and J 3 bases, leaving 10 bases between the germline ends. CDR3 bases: TGTGCCAGCAGTGAAGCGGGACACCGGACAGATACGCAGTATTTT. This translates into CASSEAGHRTDTQYF.

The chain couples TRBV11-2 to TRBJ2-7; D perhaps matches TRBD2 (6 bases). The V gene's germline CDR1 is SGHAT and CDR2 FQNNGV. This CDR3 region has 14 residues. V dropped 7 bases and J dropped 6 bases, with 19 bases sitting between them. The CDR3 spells CASTPPGPGGEQYF. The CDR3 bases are TGTGCCAGCACCCCCCCGGGCCCCGGGGGCGAGCAGTACTTC.

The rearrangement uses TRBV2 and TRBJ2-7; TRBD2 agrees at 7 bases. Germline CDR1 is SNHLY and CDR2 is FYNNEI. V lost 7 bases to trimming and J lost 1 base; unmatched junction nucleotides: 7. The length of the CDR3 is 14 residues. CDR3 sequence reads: CASKSRGGSYEQYF. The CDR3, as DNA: TGTGCCAGCAAATCGCGGGGAGGGTCCTACGAGCAGTACTTC.

In DNA, the CDR3 is TGTGCCAGCAGCTTAGAGTGGACTAGACGTACGTACGAGCAGTACTTC. It yields the protein CASSLEWTRRTYEQYF. The V and J genes are TRBV7-2 and TRBJ2-7, with 7 positions matching TRBD2. Trimming at V came to 1 base and at J to 4 bases, leaving 10 bases not matched to a gene. Germline V gene sequence: CDR1 SGHTA, CDR2 FQGNSA. The CDR3 consists of 16 residues.